These 21 T cell receptor beta chains were all obtained from the same sample, sequenced in a study of blood T cell repertoires in COVID-19. The assay was immunoSEQ multiplex PCR, and TCRdb's table has in-frame clones only and misses some. The table has over 250,000 clones, around 87% seen once; the top ten hold approximately 5%. The sequencing input was PBMCs or T cells enriched from blood (not recorded which). Source of these receptors: a woman aged 30 to 39 who had recovered from COVID-19.

This clone appeared a few times. The chain combines TRBV6-5 with TRBJ1-2, with 11 bases that match TRBD1. The germline V gene has CDR1 MNHEY and CDR2 SVGAGI. The CDR3 length is 13 residues. J was trimmed by 14 bases and V by 4 bases; bases with no gene match: 9. The CDR3: CASSSYRDRGGTF. The CDR3 region has the DNA TGTGCCAGCAGTTCCTACCGGGACAGGGGGGGAACCTTC.

As for this clone: At one boundary the junction diverges from the germline segment, which might be a read error. The CDR3 DNA follows: TGTGTCAGCAGCGGGGGGAACGGCTACGAGCAGTACTTC. This codes for CVSSGGNGYEQYF. The gene calls are TRBV7-3 and TRBJ2-7; 9 positions agree with TRBD2. The CDR3 extends over 13 amino acids. Looked up from germline, CDR1 is SGHTA and CDR2 is FQGTGA.

The chain has TRBV3-1 (or the pseudogene TRBV3-2) and TRBJ1-2; D uncertain. With 4 bases removed from V and 4 bases from J, the gap between germline ends came to 13 bases. This CDR3 is built from 14 residues. Germline values: CDR1 LGHDT, CDR2 YNNKEL (reference sequence). The CDR3 DNA sequence: TGTGCCAGCAGCCCGGGCGGGCCCAGCTATGGCTACACCTTC. This sequence encodes CASSPGGPSYGYTF.

The chain uses TRBV5-6 and TRBJ1-2, with D perhaps matching TRBD1 (5 bases). There are 14 residues in the CDR3. CDR1 is SGHDT and CDR2 is YYEEEE in the germline V gene. V lost 0 bases and J lost 4, with 10 bases in between. The CDR3 protein is CASSLGSRGYGYTF. The CDR3 DNA reads as TGTGCCAGCAGCTTGGGGTCTAGGGGCTATGGCTACACCTTC.

This chain joins TRBV4-1 and TRBJ1-2; 9 nucleotides line up with TRBD1. J lost 6 bases, V lost 4 bases, and 6 bases had no gene match. Germline V lookup: CDR1 MGHRA, CDR2 YSYEKL. This CDR3 region has 14 residues. CDR3 nucleotides: TGCGCCAGCAGCCGAACAGGGGGCCTTGATGGCTACACCTTC. Encoded protein: CASSRTGGLDGYTF.

The chain joins TRBV2 to TRBJ1-3; possibly TRBD1 for D (5 bases). The germline V gene encodes CDR1 SNHLY and CDR2 FYNNEI. V shed 5 bases and J shed 4 bases, with 9 bases lying between them. The length of the CDR3 is 13 residues. Written as DNA, the CDR3 is TGTGCCAGCAGTATAGGGGCGGGAAACACCATATATTTT. This translates into CASSIGAGNTIYF.

The chain has TRBV5-6 and TRBJ1-2; 9 nucleotides match TRBD1. The CDR3 covers 16 residues. V lost 3 bases and J lost 7; bases outside the gene matches: 13. Germline CDR1 and CDR2: SGHDT and YYEEEE. The CDR3 nucleotides read TGTGCCAGCAGCTGGGGGTTGGCACAGGGGGCGGGTGGCTACACCTTC. Translation gives CASSWGLAQGAGGYTF.

V and J are TRBV5-4 and TRBJ1-2; TRBD1 is a possible D gene (6 bases). Germline assignment: CDR1 SGHNT and CDR2 YYREEE (reference sequence). This CDR3 region has 14 residues. V gave up 0 bases and J gave up 7 bases, with 13 bases separating them. Here the CDR3 DNA reads TGTGCCAGCAGCTTGGGGTGGTCAGGGGCTGGCTACACCTTC. Translating gives CASSLGWSGAGYTF.

The chain carries TRBV20-1 and TRBJ2-3; 10 bases fit TRBD2. The CDR3 covers 14 residues. J gave up 9 bases and V 3 bases, and 9 bases lay outside the gene matches. CDR1 is DFQATT and CDR2 is SNEGSKA in the germline V gene (reference sequence). The CDR3 loop is CSASSLAGENTQYF. The CDR3 DNA follows: TGCAGTGCTAGTTCTCTAGCGGGGGAAAACACGCAGTATTTT.

This clone appeared once. This chain connects TRBV28 to TRBJ2-7, with D tentatively TRBD1 (6 bases). Trimming took off 6 bases at V and 0 bases at J, with 15 bases between the two ends. Looked up from germline, CDR1 is MDHEN and CDR2 is SYDVKM. CDR3 length: 15 residues. For the CDR3, the DNA is TGTGCCAGCAGCGCTAACAGGGAATACTCCTACGAGCAGTACTTC. Its translation: CASSANREYSYEQYF.

V and J are TRBV2 and TRBJ1-1; no firm D call. The germline CDR1 and CDR2 sequences are SNHLY and FYNNEI. This CDR3 has 13 residues. The V gene lost 4 bases and the J gene lost 4 bases, with 10 bases spanning the gap. The CDR3 region has the DNA TGTGCCAGCAGTGGGGAGGGTTCCACTGAAGCTTTCTTT. Residues: CASSGEGSTEAFF.

The table lists this clone with a count of one. V gene TRBV27 combines with J gene TRBJ1-2, with TRBD1 identical over 8 bases. Trimming at V came to 3 bases and at J to 7 bases, leaving 7 bases not matched to a gene. Per germline, CDR1 MNHEY and CDR2 SMNVEV (reference sequence). The CDR3 sequence is 14 residues long. The CDR3 DNA follows: TGTGCCAGCAGTTTCCGAGGACAGGGTTCTGGCTACACCTTC. As protein: CASSFRGQGSGYTF.

CDR3 sequence reads: CATSRLLEVAGAQNTGELFF. CDR3 nucleotides: TGTGCCACCAGCAGACTTCTCGAGGTAGCGGGGGCCCAGAACACCGGGGAGCTGTTTTTT. The chain links TRBV15 to TRBJ2-2; 9 nucleotides match TRBD2. Germline V gene data show CDR1 as LNHNV and CDR2 as YYDKDF (reference sequence). J was trimmed by 1 base and V by 2 bases; bases with no gene match: 14. The CDR3 runs to 20 residues.

The chain combines TRBV9 with TRBJ2-3; TRBD2 agrees at 7 bases. Germline V gene sequence: CDR1 SGDLS, CDR2 YYNGEE. The CDR3 runs to 14 residues. The V segment lost 3 bases and the J segment 2 bases; nucleotides outside the gene matches: 3. The CDR3 region is CASSAGLVTDTQYF. In nucleotides, the CDR3 is TGTGCCAGCAGCGCTGGACTAGTCACAGATACGCAGTATTTT.

The genes are TRBV9 and TRBJ2-3, with 8 bases matching TRBD2. V shed 0 bases and J 8 bases; nucleotides not matched to a gene: 17. Per the germline V gene, CDR1 is SGDLS and CDR2 is YYNGEE. This CDR3 comprises 18 residues. CDR3 sequence: CASSVDPRTGGLHATQYF. The CDR3 DNA sequence: TGTGCCAGCAGCGTAGACCCCAGGACGGGGGGGCTCCACGCTACGCAGTATTTT.

The CDR3 DNA sequence: TGTGCCAGCAGCCCCCCCTCGGGACAGATTCAAGAGACCCAGTACTTC. Translating gives CASSPPSGQIQETQYF. This chain uses TRBV6-2 or TRBV6-3 with TRBJ2-5; 7 bases agree with TRBD1. The CDR3 is made up of 16 amino acids. Trimming at V came to 6 bases and at J to 2 bases, leaving 12 bases not matched to a gene. Per the germline V gene, CDR1 is MNHEY and CDR2 is SVGEGT.

This sequence joins TRBV7-8 and TRBJ1-1; 7 bases match TRBD1. V dropped 5 bases and J dropped 4; count of bases not matched to a gene: 7. The germline V gene encodes CDR1 SGHVS and CDR2 FQNEAQ. The CDR3 is 14 amino acids. CDR3 loop: CASSLFAGGTEAFF. As DNA, the CDR3 is TGTGCCAGCAGCCTTTTTGCAGGGGGCACTGAAGCTTTCTTT.

The chain couples TRBV3-1 (or the pseudogene TRBV3-2) to TRBJ2-3, with 8 bases identical to TRBD2. CDR3 length equals 18 residues. Germline trimming cut 0 bases from V and 2 bases from J; bases unmatched to any gene: 10. CDR1 LGHDT and CDR2 YNNKEL come from the germline V gene (reference sequence). CDR3 sequence: CASSQDAPRAGVTDTQYF. In DNA, the CDR3 is TGTGCCAGCAGCCAAGATGCACCGCGAGCGGGGGTCACAGATACGCAGTATTTT.

This chain joins TRBV5-8 and TRBJ1-2, with 7 bases aligning to TRBD1. Per the germline V gene, CDR1 is SGHTS and CDR2 is YDEGEE. V lost 9 bases to trimming and J lost 4 bases; unmatched junction nucleotides: 6. CDR3 length: 12 amino acids. The CDR3 region has the DNA TGTGCCACCCCAGGGGGGATCTATGGCTACACCTTC. It encodes CATPGGIYGYTF.

The chain employs TRBV4-2 and TRBJ1-2; D gene uncertain. This CDR3 is built from 15 residues. The germline V gene has CDR1 LGHNA and CDR2 YNFKEQ. V was shortened by 0 bases and J by 1 base, with 9 bases between the two germline ends. Here the CDR3 DNA reads TGTGCCAGCAGCCAAGATCTAGCGGGTAACTATGGCTACACCTTC. Amino acid sequence: CASSQDLAGNYGYTF.

The V and J genes are TRBV9 and TRBJ2-7; D is possibly TRBD2 (5 bases). The CDR3 consists of 14 residues. The germline CDR1 and CDR2 sequences are SGDLS and YYNGEE. Trimming stripped 4 bases from V and 0 bases from J, with 11 bases between. CDR3 in amino acids: CASSTRDHSYEQYF. DNA of the CDR3: TGTGCCAGCAGCACCCGGGATCACTCCTACGAGCAGTACTTC.